Presented here are 3 T cell receptor beta chains from one specimen sequenced in a study of T cells after yellow fever vaccination. MiXCR, applied by TCRdb to the 5' RACE reads, yields one record per CDR3 protein. The sample lists roughly 50,000 distinct CDR3 sequences, 7% to 9% seen once, with 25% to 30% in the top ten. Sequences were derived from CD8+ T cells sorted from PBMCs, sampled roughly 14 days after the first yellow fever vaccination. The receptors were sampled from a man between 18 and 35 years old who received the YFV17D yellow fever vaccine.

This clonotype was seen many times. V gene TRBV5-1 combines with J gene TRBJ2-7, with 7 nucleotides matching TRBD2. The CDR3 consists of 14 residues. CDR1 SGHRS and CDR2 YFSETQ come from the germline V gene. Germline trimming cut 0 bases from V and 3 bases from J; bases unmatched to any gene: 3. The CDR3 reads CASSLAGGNYEQYV. CDR3 sequence (DNA): TGCGCCAGCAGCTTGGCCGGGGGGAACTACGAGCAGTACGTC.

The chain combines TRBV13 with TRBJ2-2; weak D call: TRBD1 (6 bases). Germline V gives CDR1 PRHDT, CDR2 FYEKMQ (reference sequence). Trimming removed 5 bases from V and 3 bases from J, with 19 bases in between. This CDR3 region has 17 residues. CDR3 nucleotide sequence: TGTGCCAGCAGCCGCAGGGTCAGGACAGCGGACACCGGGGAGCTGTTTTTT. The encoded protein is CASSRRVRTADTGELFF.

This clonotype was recorded many times. The chain joins TRBV7-8 to TRBJ1-1; a weak D match, TRBD1 (6 bases). This CDR3 is 12 amino acids long. V was trimmed by 0 bases and J by 8 bases, leaving 7 bases between them. Germline V lookup: CDR1 SGHVS, CDR2 FQNEAQ. CDR3 residues: CASSLAQGEAFF. The CDR3, as DNA: TGTGCCAGCAGCTTAGCGCAGGGGGAAGCTTTCTTT. The full variable domain, its missing parts supplied by reference TRBV7-8 and TRBJ1-1, is GAGVSQSPRYKVAKRGQDVALRCDPISGHVSLFWYQQALGQGPEFLTYFQNEAQLDKSGLPSDRFFAERPEGSVSTLKIQRTQQEDSAVYLCASSLAQGEAFFGQGTRLTVV.